The 11 T cell receptor beta chains given below trace back to one sample, sequenced in a study of identical twins. TCRdb recomputed calls from the 5' RACE reads with MiXCR, one row per CDR3 protein. The sample yields about 530,000 distinct CDR3 sequences, 20% to 25% seen once. This same sample was also part of a study on yellow fever vaccine responses in identical twins.

Sequencing was done on a sample of CD4+ T cells sorted from blood. The origin of the receptors is a woman between 18 and 29 years old in good health.

The chain employs TRBV12-3 or TRBV12-4 and TRBJ1-2; no definite D call. V lost 3 bases, J lost 2 bases, and 7 bases lay in between. CDR3 length: 13 residues. The CDR3 DNA follows: TGTGCCAGCAGTTTGATGTCGAACTATGGCTACACCTTC. Amino acid sequence: CASSLMSNYGYTF.

A few counts support this clonotype. With a much larger clone just one base away, this may be a read error. This rearrangement joins TRBV7-6 to TRBJ2-2; D ambiguous. In germline, CDR1 is SGHVS, CDR2 FNYEAQ. The CDR3 is 12 residues long. Written as DNA, the CDR3 is TGTGCCAGCAGATTAGTTACCGGGGAGCTGTTTTTT. As protein: CASRLVTGELFF.

This chain connects TRBV7-3 to TRBJ2-5; a weak D match, TRBD2 (5 bases). CDR3 length: 15 residues. Germline CDR1 reads SGHTA; CDR2 reads FQGTGA. The ends were cut back, 3 bases at V and 4 bases at J, with 15 bases in the middle. The CDR3, as DNA: TGTGCCAGCAGCTTGGGCGACGGGATAGGAGAGACCCAGTACTTC. It is translated as CASSLGDGIGETQYF. The variable domain in full, completed from reference TRBV7-3 and TRBJ2-5, reads GAGVSQTPSNKVTEKGKYVELRCDPISGHTALYWYRQSLGQGPEFLIYFQGTGAADDSGLPNDRFFAVRPEGSVSTLKIQRTERGDSAVYLCASSLGDGIGETQYFGPGTRLLVL.

V and J are TRBV7-2 and TRBJ2-7, with 8 nucleotides matching TRBD1. The CDR3 has 15 amino acids. Per germline, CDR1 SGHTA and CDR2 FQGNSA. J lost 1 base, V lost 2 bases, and 4 bases had no gene match. The CDR3 region is CASSLRQGSSYEQYF. CDR3 in DNA: TGTGCCAGCAGCTTACGACAGGGGTCATCCTACGAGCAGTACTTC.

This clonotype was counted only a few times. The chain links TRBV7-9 to TRBJ2-1, with D possibly matching TRBD2 (7 bases). The germline V gene has CDR1 SEHNR and CDR2 FQNEAQ (reference sequence). The CDR3 runs 16 residues. Trimming cost V 3 bases and J 7 bases, with 19 bases left between them. In DNA form, the CDR3 reads TGTGCCAGCAGCTTTGGCGTGGGAGGGGGAGTGAATGAGCAGTTCTTC. This codes for CASSFGVGGGVNEQFF.

This clonotype was counted a few times. The V and J genes are TRBV12-3 or TRBV12-4 and TRBJ1-3, with D unresolved. The V gene lost 5 bases and the J gene lost 0 bases, with 14 bases spanning the gap. This CDR3 region has 16 residues. CDR3 coding DNA: TGTGCCAGCAGTCCTCGACTCATCCCCTCTGGAAACACCATATATTTT. Residues: CASSPRLIPSGNTIYF.

The rearrangement joins TRBV7-9 to TRBJ1-1, with no clear D. Germline V gives CDR1 SEHNR, CDR2 FQNEAQ (reference sequence). The CDR3 has 16 residues. V was pared by 2 bases and J by 2 bases, with 15 bases between. The CDR3 sequence is CASSLIPLLDNTEAFF. CDR3 in DNA: TGTGCCAGCAGCTTAATTCCGTTATTGGATAACACTGAAGCTTTCTTT.

The rearrangement joins TRBV20-1 to TRBJ2-1; 10 nucleotides agree with TRBD2. Per germline, CDR1 DFQATT and CDR2 SNEGSKA (reference sequence). The junction had 3 bases not matched to a gene; V was cut back by 6 bases and J by 1 base. This CDR3 region has 14 residues. In nucleotides, the CDR3 is TGCAGTGCACCTAGCGGGAGATCCTACAATGAGCAGTTCTTC. It is translated as CSAPSGRSYNEQFF.

In this sample, this clonotype turned up a few times. This chain connects TRBV12-3 or TRBV12-4 to TRBJ2-5, with 9 nucleotides matching TRBD2. The CDR3 length is 14 residues. Losses at the gene ends were 5 bases for V and 4 bases for J; bases not matched to a gene: 5. CDR3 in DNA: TGTGCCAGCAGTATCAGACTAGCGGCAGAGACCCAGTACTTC. Translation gives CASSIRLAAETQYF.

This clonotype was counted between two and nine times. The chain is built from TRBV27 and TRBJ2-3; D is perhaps TRBD1 or TRBD2 (5 bases each). Germline values: CDR1 MNHEY, CDR2 SMNVEV (reference sequence). V dropped 5 bases and J dropped 1 base, with 13 bases sitting between them. The length of the CDR3 is 15 residues. For the CDR3, the DNA is TGTGCCAGCAGTATACGGGACCATCGCACAGATACGCAGTATTTT. Encoded protein: CASSIRDHRTDTQYF.

The CDR3 is CAISGVPTGELFF. The CDR3 coding sequence is TGTGCCATCAGTGGGGTGCCCACCGGGGAGCTGTTTTTT. The rearrangement links TRBV10-3 to TRBJ2-2, with unresolved D. Trimming left V 4 bases short and J 4 bases short, with 7 bases between. The CDR3 covers 13 residues. Germline assignment: CDR1 ENHRY and CDR2 SYGVKD.